This TCR beta chain was captured by sequencing in a study of T cell responses to AZD1222 COVID-19 vaccine. The data were produced by immunoSEQ multiplex PCR, yet TCRdb's version contains in-frame clones alone and is incomplete. This table has 90,000 to 100,000 clones, 70% to 85% appearing once. The CDR3 is 15 residues long. V lost 6 bases and J 3 bases, leaving 14 bases between the germline ends. Germline values: CDR1 MNHEY, CDR2 SVGAGI. The sample here was peripheral blood, taken 28 days after the second AZD1222 dose. The source of this sequence is an adult who received the AZD1222 COVID-19 vaccine. The chain uses TRBV6-5 and TRBJ2-2; TRBD2 might be the D (5 bases). CDR3: CASRDELRDTGELFF. In DNA form, the CDR3 reads TGTGCCAGCAGAGACGAGTTGAGGGACACCGGGGAGCTGTTTTTT.